The TCR beta chain under discussion was sequenced for a study of T cells after yellow fever vaccination. The study made its TCR cDNA through 5'RACE template switching. That step introduced a universal primer site along with UMIs. Using its own MiXCR run on the 5' RACE reads, TCRdb lists one record per CDR3 protein. The data show about 320,000 distinct CDR3 sequences, 4% to 5.5% seen once. Points from the study as a whole: Some clonotypes were seen in both the CD4 and the CD8 compartments. These made up a small share and likely arose from convergent recombination. Once the booster was given, most primary-vaccination clones reappeared, at around 95% for CD4 and around 90% for CD8. Though weaker, the secondary response peaked faster, on day 5 versus 15.

The germline V gene encodes CDR1 SQVTM and CDR2 ANQGSEA. This CDR3 is 13 amino acids long. In the case of this clonotype: Its target is not known.

The chain joins TRBV29-1 to TRBJ1-3; possible D gene TRBD1, 6 bases. This clonotype was obtained from a young man who received the YFV17D yellow fever vaccine. The material was PBMCs, obtained 15 days after the yellow fever booster vaccination. The CDR3 DNA follows: TGCACTGCGTGGGGGGCCGATGGAAACACCATATATTTT. Protein: CTAWGADGNTIYF.